This record covers a single T cell receptor beta chain. The CDR3 has 15 residues. The V and J ends lost 1 base and 4 bases respectively, with 11 bases between them. From germline, CDR1 is SGHTA and CDR2 FQGTGA. The record originates from a study of blood T cell repertoires in COVID-19. About the research overall: Both acute and convalescent COVID-19 samples were obtained from the United States, Italy and Spain. Sources were T cells, B-cell-depleted T cells, or PBMCs; the material itself was cDNA or gDNA.

Sequencing used immunoSEQ multiplex PCR; TCRdb keeps in-frame clones, though not all of them. The data contain about 59,000 clones, around four fifths of them singletons. The source of this sequence is a woman between 70 and 85 years old with acute or convalescent COVID-19. The J gene is TRBJ1-3, the V gene TRBV7-3; D might be TRBD1 (5 bases). Source material: peripheral blood. The CDR3 coding sequence is TGTGCCAGCAGCTTAAGCCCAGGGAAAGGAAACACCATATATTTT. Translating it yields CASSLSPGKGNTIYF.